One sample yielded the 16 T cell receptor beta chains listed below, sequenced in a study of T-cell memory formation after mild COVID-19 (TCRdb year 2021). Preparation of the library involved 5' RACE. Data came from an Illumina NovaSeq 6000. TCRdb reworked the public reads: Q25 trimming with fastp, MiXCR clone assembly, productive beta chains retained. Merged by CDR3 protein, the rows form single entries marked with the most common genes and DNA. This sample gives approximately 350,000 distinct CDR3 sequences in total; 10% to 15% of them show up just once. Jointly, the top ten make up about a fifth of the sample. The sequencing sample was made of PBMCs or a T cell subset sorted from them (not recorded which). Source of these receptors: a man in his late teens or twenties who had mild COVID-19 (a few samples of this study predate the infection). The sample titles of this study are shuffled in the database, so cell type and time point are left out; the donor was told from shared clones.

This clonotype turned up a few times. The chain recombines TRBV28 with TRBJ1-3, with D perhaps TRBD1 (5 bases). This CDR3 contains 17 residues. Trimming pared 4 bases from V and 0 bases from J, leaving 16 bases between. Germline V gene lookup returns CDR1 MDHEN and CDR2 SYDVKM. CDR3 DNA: TGTGCCAGCAGTTCGCGGGACCCTGGAAGCTCTGGAAACACCATATATTTT. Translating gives CASSSRDPGSSGNTIYF.

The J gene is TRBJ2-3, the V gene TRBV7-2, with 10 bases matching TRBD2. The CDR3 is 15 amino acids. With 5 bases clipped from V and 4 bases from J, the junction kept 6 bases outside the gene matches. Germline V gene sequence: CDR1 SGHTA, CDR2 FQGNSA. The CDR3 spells CASSPQRGGADTQYF. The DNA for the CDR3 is TGTGCCAGCAGCCCCCAGCGGGGGGGAGCAGATACGCAGTATTTT. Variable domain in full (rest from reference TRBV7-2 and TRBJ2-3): GAGVSQSPSNKVTEKGKDVELRCDPISGHTALYWYRQSLGQGLEFLIYFQGNSAPDKSGLPSDRFSAERTGGSVSTLTIQRTQQEDSAVYLCASSPQRGGADTQYFGPGTRLTVL.

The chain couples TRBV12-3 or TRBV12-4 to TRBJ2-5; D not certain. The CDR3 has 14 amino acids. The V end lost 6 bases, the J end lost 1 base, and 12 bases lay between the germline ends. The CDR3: CASSPRYSQETQYF. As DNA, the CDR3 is TGTGCCAGCAGCCCCCGCTATAGCCAAGAGACCCAGTACTTC.

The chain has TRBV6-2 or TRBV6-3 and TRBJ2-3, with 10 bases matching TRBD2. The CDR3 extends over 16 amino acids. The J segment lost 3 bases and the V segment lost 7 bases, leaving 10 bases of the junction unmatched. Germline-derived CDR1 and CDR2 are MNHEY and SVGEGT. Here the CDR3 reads CASTDRGTSETDTQYF. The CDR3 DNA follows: TGTGCCAGCACCGACCGGGGGACTAGCGAAACAGATACGCAGTATTTT.

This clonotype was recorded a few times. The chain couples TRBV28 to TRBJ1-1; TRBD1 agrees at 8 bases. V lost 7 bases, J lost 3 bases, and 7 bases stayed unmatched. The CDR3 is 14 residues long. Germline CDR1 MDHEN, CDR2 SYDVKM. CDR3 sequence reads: CASKMGQEHTEAFF. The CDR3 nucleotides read TGTGCCAGCAAAATGGGACAGGAACACACTGAAGCTTTCTTT.

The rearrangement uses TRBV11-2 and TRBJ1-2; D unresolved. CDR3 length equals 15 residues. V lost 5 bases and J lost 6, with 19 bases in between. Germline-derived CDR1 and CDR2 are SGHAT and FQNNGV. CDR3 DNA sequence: TGTGCCAGCAGCCTACGTCCGCTGGTCATGGATGGCTACACCTTC. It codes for CASSLRPLVMDGYTF.

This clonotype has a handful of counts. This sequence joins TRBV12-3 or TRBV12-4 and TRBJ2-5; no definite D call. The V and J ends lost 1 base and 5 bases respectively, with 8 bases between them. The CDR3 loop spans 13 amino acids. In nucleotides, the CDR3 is TGTGCCAGCAGTTTAGGATACCTGGAGACCCAGTACTTC. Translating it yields CASSLGYLETQYF.

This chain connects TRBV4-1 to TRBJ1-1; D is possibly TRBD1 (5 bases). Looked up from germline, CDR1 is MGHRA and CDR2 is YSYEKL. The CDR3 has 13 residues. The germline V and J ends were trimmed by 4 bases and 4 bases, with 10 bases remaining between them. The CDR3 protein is CASSLLGLTEAFF. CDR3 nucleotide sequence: TGCGCCAGCAGCCTACTGGGACTCACTGAAGCTTTCTTT.

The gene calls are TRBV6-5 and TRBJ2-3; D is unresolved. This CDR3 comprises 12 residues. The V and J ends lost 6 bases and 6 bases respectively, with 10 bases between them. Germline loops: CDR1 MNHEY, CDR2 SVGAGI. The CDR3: CASRSLVDTQYF. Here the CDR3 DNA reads TGTGCCAGCAGAAGCCTAGTGGATACGCAGTATTTT.

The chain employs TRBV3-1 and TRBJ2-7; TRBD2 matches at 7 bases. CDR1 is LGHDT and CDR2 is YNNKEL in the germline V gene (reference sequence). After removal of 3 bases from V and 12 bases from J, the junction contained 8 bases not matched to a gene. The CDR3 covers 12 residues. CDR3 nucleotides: TGTGCCAGCAGCCACGAGGCGGGGGTGTTGTACGTC. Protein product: CASSHEAGVLYV.

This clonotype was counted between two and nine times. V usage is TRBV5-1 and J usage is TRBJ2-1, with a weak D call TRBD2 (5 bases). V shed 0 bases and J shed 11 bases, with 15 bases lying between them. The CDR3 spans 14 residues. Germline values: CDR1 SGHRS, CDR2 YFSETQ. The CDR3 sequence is CASSLGEGSRQQFF. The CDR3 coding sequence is TGCGCCAGCAGCTTGGGAGAGGGCAGTCGACAGCAGTTCTTC.

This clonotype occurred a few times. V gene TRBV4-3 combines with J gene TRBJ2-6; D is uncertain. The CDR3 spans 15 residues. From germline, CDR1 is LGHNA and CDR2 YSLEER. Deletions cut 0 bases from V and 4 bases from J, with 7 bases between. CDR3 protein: CASSQEYWGANVLTF. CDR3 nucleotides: TGCGCCAGCAGCCAAGAGTACTGGGGGGCCAACGTCCTGACTTTC.

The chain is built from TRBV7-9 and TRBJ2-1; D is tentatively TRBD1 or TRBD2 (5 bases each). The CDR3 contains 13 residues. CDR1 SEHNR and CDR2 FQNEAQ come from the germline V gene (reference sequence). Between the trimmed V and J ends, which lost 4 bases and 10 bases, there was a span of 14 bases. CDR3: CASSSQGVAEQFF. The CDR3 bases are TGTGCCAGCAGCTCCCAGGGAGTCGCGGAGCAGTTCTTC.

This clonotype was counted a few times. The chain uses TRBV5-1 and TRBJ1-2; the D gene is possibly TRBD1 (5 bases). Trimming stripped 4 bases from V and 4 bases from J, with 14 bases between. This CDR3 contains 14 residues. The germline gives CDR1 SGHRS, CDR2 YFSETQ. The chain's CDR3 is CASSNSGTSYGYTF. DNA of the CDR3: TGCGCCAGCAGCAACTCCGGGACCTCCTATGGCTACACCTTC.

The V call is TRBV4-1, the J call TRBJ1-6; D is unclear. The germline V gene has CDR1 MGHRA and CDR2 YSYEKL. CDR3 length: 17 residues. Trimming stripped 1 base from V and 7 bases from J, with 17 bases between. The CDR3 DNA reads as TGCGCCAGCAGCCAAGCCCTTCCAGAGGTCATCAATTCACCCCTCCACTTT. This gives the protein CASSQALPEVINSPLHF.

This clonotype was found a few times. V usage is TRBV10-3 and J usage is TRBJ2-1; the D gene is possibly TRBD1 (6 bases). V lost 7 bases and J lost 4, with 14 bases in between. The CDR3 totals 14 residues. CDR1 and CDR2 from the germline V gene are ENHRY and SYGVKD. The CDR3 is CAIMRLGGYNEQFF. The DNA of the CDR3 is TGTGCCATCATGAGGCTAGGGGGATACAATGAGCAGTTCTTC.